The entry below describes one T cell receptor beta chain. As yet, its antigen is unknown. The data were taken from a study of T cell repertoires in cytomegalovirus infection. For the study at large: HLA-C-restricted CMV epitopes, recently identified, and well-studied HLA-B-restricted ones were used by the study.

MiXCR, applied by TCRdb to the reads, yields one record per CDR3 protein. Seen here are fewer than 850,000 distinct CDR3 sequences, around 29% observed once, and the top ten hold around 14%. The CDR3 consists of 14 residues. V was shortened by 2 bases and J by 2 bases, with 9 bases between the two germline ends. Germline CDR1 reads SEHNR; CDR2 reads FQNEAQ (reference sequence). The chain employs TRBV7-9 and TRBJ1-1; D is unresolved. This receptor was taken from a human donor in good health (CMV status not recorded). Some clones in this sample may be carry-over from other donors' samples. Source: cultured CD8+ T cells from PBMCs, taken from culture after CMV antigen stimulation. CDR3 DNA: TGTGCCAGCAGCTTATCGGGATCTAACACTGAAGCTTTCTTT. It encodes CASSLSGSNTEAFF.